The 25 T cell receptor beta chains reported below all come from one sample, sequenced in a study of kidney transplant recipient with SARS-CoV-2 infection. TCRdb ran MiXCR on the reads and lists one entry per CDR3 protein. This table has roughly 250,000 distinct CDR3 sequences, around 28% appearing once. Sequences were derived from a blood sample, sampled at baseline and around day 120 from a kidney transplant recipient. The receptors were gathered from a young adult male patient who had COVID-19 and was a kidney transplant recipient. Some T cells may be the graft donor's.

This clonotype was counted at least ten times. V gene TRBV27 combines with J gene TRBJ2-7; 9 nucleotides align to TRBD1. V lost 2 bases, J lost 5 bases, and 7 bases stayed unmatched. CDR1 is MNHEY and CDR2 is SMNVEV in the germline V gene (reference sequence). The CDR3 contains 15 residues. CDR3 DNA: TGTGCCAGCAGTTTAGAGGGGACAGGGTACCACGAGCAGTACTTC. Residues: CASSLEGTGYHEQYF.

The sample holds many counts of this clonotype. The gene calls are TRBV20-1 and TRBJ2-3; 9 bases line up with TRBD2. Unmatched junction bases numbered 18, after V lost 6 bases and J lost 2 bases. The germline CDR1 and CDR2 sequences are DFQATT and SNEGSKA (reference sequence). The CDR3 length is 18 residues. CDR3: CSAEYVAGANGNTDTQYF. As DNA, the CDR3 is TGCAGTGCCGAATATGTAGCGGGAGCCAATGGGAACACAGATACGCAGTATTTT.

As for this clonotype: This may be a read error, as it is one base from a much larger clone. The chain recombines TRBV28 with TRBJ1-1; possible D gene TRBD1, 5 bases. The CDR3 contains 11 residues. The germline CDR1 and CDR2 sequences are MDHEN and SYDVKM. The CDR3 sequence: CASSFPGSAIF. The CDR3 DNA reads as TGTGCCAGCAGTTTTCCAGGGTCAGCCATCTTT.

Note on this clonotype: A much larger clone sits a single nucleotide away, making a read error possible. The chain is built from TRBV18 and TRBJ1-5, with 8 bases that match TRBD1. This CDR3 comprises 15 residues. The trim removed 2 bases at V and 2 bases at J, leaving 2 bases unmatched. Germline CDR1 and CDR2: KGHSH and LQKENI. The CDR3: CASSPATGGNQPQHF. In DNA, the CDR3 is TGTGCCAGCTCACCAGCGACAGGGGGCAATCAGCCCCAGCATTTT. Complete variable domain (other parts from reference TRBV18 and TRBJ1-5): NAGVMQNPRHLVRRRGQEARLRCSPMKGHSHVYWYRQLPEEGLKFMVYLQKENIIDESGMPKERFSAEFPKEGPSILRIQQVVRGDSAAYFCASSPATGGNQPQHFGDGTRLSIL.

The genes are TRBV3-1 and TRBJ2-3; TRBD2 matches 8 bases. CDR3 length: 19 residues. Germline CDR1 is LGHDT and CDR2 is YNNKEL (reference sequence). Germline trimming cut 0 bases from V and 8 bases from J; bases unmatched to any gene: 19. In nucleotides, the CDR3 is TGTGCCAGCAGCCAAGACGCCACGGGGGGGGCCTATATCTCAGGTACGCAGTATTTT. This translates into CASSQDATGGAYISGTQYF.

This clonotype was seen ten or more times. The J gene is TRBJ1-2, the V gene TRBV20-1; D is uncertain. The CDR3 loop spans 13 amino acids. The germline V gene has CDR1 DFQATT and CDR2 SNEGSKA (reference sequence). Between the trimmed V and J ends, which lost 3 bases and 1 base, there was a span of 9 bases. This chain's CDR3 is CSASLTGNYGYTF. The CDR3 DNA reads as TGCAGTGCTAGCCTGACGGGTAACTATGGCTACACCTTC.

As regards this clonotype: This clone may be a read error of a much larger clone one base away. This chain uses TRBV2 with TRBJ2-1; TRBD1 is a possible D gene (6 bases). CDR1 SNHLY and CDR2 FYNNEI come from the germline V gene. CDR3 length: 13 amino acids. DNA of the CDR3: TGTGCCAGCAGACCCACAGGGCCGGATGAGCAGATCTTC. It translates to CASRPTGPDEQIF.

As for this clonotype: No conserved phenylalanine or tryptophan ends this CDR3, so it is likely a read error. No DNA is shown, since the ends of the CDR3 on it are uncertain; the CDR3 is the one TCRdb lists. V and J are TRBV4-3 and TRBJ1-2; the table calls TRBD1, which could not be checked here. From germline, CDR1 is LGHNA and CDR2 YSLEER. 15 amino acids form the CDR3, both terminal residues included. The CDR3 sequence: CASSQEPGLGYGDTC.

In its sample, this clonotype was seen many times. V usage is TRBV27 and J usage is TRBJ2-1, with 9 bases lining up with TRBD1. CDR3 length equals 17 residues. Germline values: CDR1 MNHEY, CDR2 SMNVEV (reference sequence). With 4 bases clipped from V and 0 bases from J, the junction kept 7 bases outside the gene matches. The CDR3 here is CASSSHGQGSSYNEQFF. CDR3 coding DNA: TGTGCCAGCAGTTCCCATGGACAGGGGAGCTCCTACAATGAGCAGTTCTTC.

The chain uses TRBV7-2 and TRBJ2-3, with 7 bases matching TRBD2. CDR3 length: 12 amino acids. J was trimmed by 5 bases and V by 6 bases; bases with no gene match: 2. Germline-derived CDR1 and CDR2 are SGHTA and FQGNSA. CDR3 residues: CASRVAGDTQYF. The CDR3 DNA reads as TGTGCCAGCAGGGTAGCGGGAGATACGCAGTATTTT.

In its sample, this clonotype was seen many times. The chain combines TRBV6-5 with TRBJ2-7; TRBD1 is a possible D gene (5 bases). The V and J ends lost 0 bases and 0 bases respectively, with 12 bases between them. This CDR3 is built from 16 residues. Germline CDR1 and CDR2: MNHEY and SVGAGI. The CDR3 DNA reads as TGTGCCAGCAGTTACTCGACAGAACCGGTCTCCTACGAGCAGTACTTC. Encoded protein: CASSYSTEPVSYEQYF.

This clonotype was seen ten or more times. The J gene is TRBJ1-3, the V gene TRBV7-3; no reliable D call. V was shortened by 2 bases and J by 0 bases, with 8 bases between the two germline ends. Germline CDR1 is SGHTA and CDR2 is FQGTGA. This CDR3 is 15 amino acids long. The CDR3 loop is CASSLSGYSGNTIYF. CDR3 nucleotide sequence: TGTGCCAGCAGCTTATCGGGATACTCTGGAAACACCATATATTTT.

This clonotype was seen at least ten times. The chain couples TRBV5-8 to TRBJ1-2; the D gene is possibly TRBD1 (5 bases). Per the germline V gene, CDR1 is SGHTS and CDR2 is YDEGEE. V dropped 0 bases and J dropped 4 bases, with 10 bases sitting between them. The CDR3 covers 14 residues. The CDR3 sequence is CASSLDRPTYGYTF. DNA for the CDR3: TGTGCCAGCAGCTTGGACAGGCCGACCTATGGCTACACCTTC.

Concerning this clonotype: A much larger clone is a single base away; this may be a read error. The rearrangement joins TRBV3-1 to TRBJ1-5; possible D gene TRBD1, 5 bases. CDR1 and CDR2 from the germline V gene are LGHDT and YNNKEL (reference sequence). The CDR3 is made up of 14 amino acids. V shed 5 bases and J shed 7 bases, with 15 bases lying between them. The CDR3 here is CASSFQAGRQPQHF. DNA for the CDR3: TGTGCCAGCAGCTTCCAGGCAGGGCGACAGCCCCAGCATTTT.

The table lists this clonotype with many counts. V and J are TRBV6-5 and TRBJ1-1; TRBD1 aligns across 7 bases. CDR1 is MNHEY, CDR2 SVGAGI, per germline. The V and J ends lost 6 bases and 1 base, in that order; junction bases with no gene match: 5. CDR3 length: 14 amino acids. The CDR3 is CASRRDSWNTEAFF. The CDR3 nucleotides read TGTGCCAGCAGGAGGGACAGCTGGAACACTGAAGCTTTCTTT.

This clonotype was recorded at least ten times. Germline is not matched at one junction end, which may reflect a read error. The rearrangement links TRBV6-2 or TRBV6-3 to TRBJ2-7; D gene uncertain. The CDR3 runs to 12 residues. CDR1 and CDR2 (germline): MNHEY, SVGEGT. CDR3 coding DNA: TGTGCCAGCAGCCCCGCGTCGGCGTACTTGGACTTC. Protein sequence: CASSPASAYLDF.

This clonotype appeared many times. The chain couples TRBV5-6 to TRBJ1-4; D unclear. The ends were cut back, 3 bases at V and 7 bases at J, with 10 bases in the middle. Germline CDR1 reads SGHDT; CDR2 reads YYEEEE. The CDR3 runs to 13 residues. CDR3 sequence reads: CASSSGDGEKLFF. The CDR3 bases are TGTGCCAGCAGCTCCGGGGATGGTGAAAAACTGTTTTTT. Filled out from reference TRBV5-6 and TRBJ1-4, the complete variable domain reads DAGVTQSPTHLIKTRGQQVTLRCSPKSGHDTVSWYQQALGQGPQFIFQYYEEEERQRGNFPDRFSGHQFPNYSSELNVNALLLGDSALYLCASSSGDGEKLFFGSGTQLSVL.

This clonotype was recorded many times. V and J are TRBV21-1 and TRBJ2-3. TRBV21-1 is a documented pseudogene. This CDR3 spans 17 amino acids. The CDR3: CASRIWIATVMQDTQYF. The CDR3 nucleotides are TGTGCCAGCAGAATATGGATAGCTACAGTCATGCAAGATACGCAGTATTTT.

This clonotype occurred many times. The DNA of the CDR3 is TGTGCCAGCAGCATTCGGACTCCCATTTCAATTCGCACTGAAGCTTTCTTT. It yields the protein CASSIRTPISIRTEAFF. The chain joins TRBV3-1 to TRBJ1-1; D gene uncertain. This CDR3 is built from 17 residues. V was clipped by 5 bases and J by 4 bases, with 23 bases between them. From germline, CDR1 is LGHDT and CDR2 YNNKEL (reference sequence).

This clonotype was counted a few times. The J gene is TRBJ2-1, the V gene TRBV9; D may be TRBD1 (5 bases). Trimming shortened V by 0 bases and J by 1 base, and 17 bases separated the two germline ends. Germline-derived CDR1 and CDR2 are SGDLS and YYNGEE. The CDR3 covers 18 residues. In DNA form, the CDR3 reads TGTGCCAGCAGCGTAGTTTCGGACACAGACGGATCCTACAATGAGCAGTTCTTC. Translated: CASSVVSDTDGSYNEQFF.

A note on this clonotype: A single base separates this from a much larger clone, so it may be a read error. The rearrangement links TRBV20-1 to TRBJ1-1, with 7 bases aligning to TRBD1. CDR1 is DFQATT, CDR2 SNEGSKA, per germline (reference sequence). The CDR3 contains 13 residues. Unmatched junction bases numbered 9, after V lost 8 bases and J lost 3 bases. CDR3 loop: CSTKGQGDTEAFF. DNA of the CDR3: TGCAGTACTAAGGGGCAGGGGGACACTGAAGCTTTCTTT.

This clonotype was counted only a few times. V and J are TRBV10-2 and TRBJ2-3, with 7 positions matching TRBD1. With V trimmed by 6 bases and J by 4 bases, 1 base remained unmatched. The germline V gene has CDR1 WSHSY and CDR2 SAAADI. There are 12 residues in the CDR3. The CDR3 loop reads CASRDRSDTQYF. The CDR3 nucleotides are TGCGCCAGCAGGGACAGGTCAGATACGCAGTATTTT.

This clonotype was seen only once. This may be a read error: a much more frequent sequence differs by one nucleotide. This chain connects TRBV11-2 to TRBJ2-5; a possible D gene is TRBD1 (6 bases). The DNA matches TRBJ2-7 better at its end, which makes the J call doubtful. The V gene's germline CDR1 is SGHAT and CDR2 FQNNGV. The CDR3 covers 14 residues. The chain's CDR3 is CASSLGTVVYEQYF. The CDR3 DNA reads as TGTGCCAGCAGCTTAGGGACAGTTGTCTACGAGCAGTACTTC.

A word on this clonotype: This sequence may be a read error, since a much larger clone differs from it by one base. The chain carries TRBV7-8 and TRBJ2-1; D perhaps matches TRBD2 (5 bases). CDR1 is SGHVS, CDR2 FQNEAQ, per germline. The CDR3 is 15 amino acids. V gave up 5 bases and J gave up 0 bases, with 11 bases separating them. The CDR3 loop is CASSKRGSSYNEQFF. The DNA of the CDR3 is TGTGCCAGCAGCAAGCGAGGGAGCTCCTACAATGAGCAGTTCTTC.

This clonotype was observed many times. The chain couples TRBV19 to TRBJ1-2; D unclear. Trimming shortened V by 0 bases and J by 8 bases, and 7 bases separated the two germline ends. The V gene's germline CDR1 is LNHDA and CDR2 SQIVND (reference sequence). The CDR3 length is 12 residues. The CDR3 DNA is TGTGCCAGTAGTATAGACTTTAAGGGCTACACCTTC. Translation: CASSIDFKGYTF.